The present T cell receptor (beta chain) was sequenced within a study of blood T cell repertoires in COVID-19. Whole-study context: T cells, B-cell-depleted T cells, or PBMCs provided the cDNA or gDNA that served as material.

V lost 8 bases, J lost 4 bases, and 12 bases lay in between. CDR1 is MNHEY and CDR2 is SVGAGI in the germline V gene. The CDR3 contains 13 residues. Repertoires were generated with immunoSEQ multiplex PCR, while TCRdb's copy carries only in-frame clones and drops some. The repertoire holds around 250,000 clones, around 87% seen once, with about 7.1% in the top ten. The TCR comes from a woman aged 70 to 79 with active or convalescent COVID-19. V usage is TRBV6-5 and J usage is TRBJ1-5; possibly TRBD1 for D (5 bases). Sequencing was carried out using peripheral blood. The CDR3 reads CASAGGGNQPQHF. CDR3 sequence (DNA): TGTGCCAGCGCCGGGGGAGGGAATCAGCCCCAGCATTTT.